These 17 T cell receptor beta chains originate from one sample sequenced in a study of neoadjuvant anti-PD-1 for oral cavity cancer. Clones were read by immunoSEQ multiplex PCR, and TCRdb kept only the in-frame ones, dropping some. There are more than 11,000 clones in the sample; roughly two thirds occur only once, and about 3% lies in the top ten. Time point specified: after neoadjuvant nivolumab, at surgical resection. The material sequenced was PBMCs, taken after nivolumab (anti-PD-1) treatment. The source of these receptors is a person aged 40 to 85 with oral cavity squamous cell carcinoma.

The chain's CDR3 is CASSSLGTAAYEQYF. The CDR3 DNA follows: TGTGCCAGCAGTTCGCTCGGGACAGCAGCTTACGAGCAGTACTTC. The chain uses TRBV6-5 and TRBJ2-7; 7 positions agree with TRBD1. V trimming: 4 bases; J trimming: 4 bases; junction bases outside the gene matches: 10. The CDR3 loop spans 15 amino acids. Germline values: CDR1 MNHEY, CDR2 SVGAGI.

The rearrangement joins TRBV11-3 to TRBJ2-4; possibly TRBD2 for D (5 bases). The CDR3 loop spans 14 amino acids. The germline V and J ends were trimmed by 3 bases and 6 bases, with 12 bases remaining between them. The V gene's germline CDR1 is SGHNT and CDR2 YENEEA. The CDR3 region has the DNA TGTGCCAGCAGCTTCGCCCGGGGTATAAACATTCAGTACTTC. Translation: CASSFARGINIQYF.

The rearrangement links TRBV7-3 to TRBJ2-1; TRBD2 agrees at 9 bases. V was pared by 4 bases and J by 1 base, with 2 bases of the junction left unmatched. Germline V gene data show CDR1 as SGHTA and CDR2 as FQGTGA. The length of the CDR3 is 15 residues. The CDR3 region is CASSYSGGSYNEQFF. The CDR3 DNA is TGTGCCAGCAGCTATAGCGGGGGATCCTACAATGAGCAGTTCTTC.

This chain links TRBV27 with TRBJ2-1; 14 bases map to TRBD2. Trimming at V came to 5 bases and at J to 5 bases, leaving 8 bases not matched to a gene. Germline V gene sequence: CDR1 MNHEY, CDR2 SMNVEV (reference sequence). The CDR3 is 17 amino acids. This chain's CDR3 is CASSPLGLAGAHNEQFF. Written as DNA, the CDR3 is TGTGCCAGCAGTCCCCTGGGACTAGCGGGAGCCCACAATGAGCAGTTCTTC.

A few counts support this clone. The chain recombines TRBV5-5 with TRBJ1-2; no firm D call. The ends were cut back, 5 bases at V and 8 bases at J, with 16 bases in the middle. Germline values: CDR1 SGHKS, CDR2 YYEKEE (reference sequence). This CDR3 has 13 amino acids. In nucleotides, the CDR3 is TGTGCCAGCAGGGATGACGAGTTCGGAGGCTACACCTTC. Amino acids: CASRDDEFGGYTF.

The CDR3 here is CASSLDLMAAGEQYF. The CDR3 nucleotides read TGTGCCAGCAGCTTAGATTTGATGGCGGCCGGGGAGCAGTACTTC. This rearrangement joins TRBV7-2 to TRBJ2-7; unclear D gene. The germline V gene has CDR1 SGHTA and CDR2 FQGNSA. Trimming took 1 base from V and 7 from J, leaving 17 bases between them. The CDR3 loop spans 15 amino acids.

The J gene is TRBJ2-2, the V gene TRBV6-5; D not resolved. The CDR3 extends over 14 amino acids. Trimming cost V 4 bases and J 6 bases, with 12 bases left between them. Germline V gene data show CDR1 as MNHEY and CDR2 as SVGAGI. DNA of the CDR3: TGTGCCAGCAGTTCCTTACTTGGGCCCGGGGAGCTGTTTTTT. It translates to CASSSLLGPGELFF.

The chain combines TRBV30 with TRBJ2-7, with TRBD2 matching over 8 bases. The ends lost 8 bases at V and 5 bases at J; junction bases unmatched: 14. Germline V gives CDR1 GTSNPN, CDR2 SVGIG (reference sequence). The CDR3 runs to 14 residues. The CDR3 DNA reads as TGTGCCCGATCGGACGGCGGGAGGATGAACGAGCAGTACTTC. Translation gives CARSDGGRMNEQYF.

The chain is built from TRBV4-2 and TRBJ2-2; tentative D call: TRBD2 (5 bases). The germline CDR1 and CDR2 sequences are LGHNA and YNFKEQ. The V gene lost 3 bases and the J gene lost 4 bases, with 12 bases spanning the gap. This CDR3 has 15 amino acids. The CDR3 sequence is CASSQGSGGTGELFF. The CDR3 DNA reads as TGTGCCAGCAGCCAGGGCAGCGGTGGCACCGGGGAGCTGTTTTTT.

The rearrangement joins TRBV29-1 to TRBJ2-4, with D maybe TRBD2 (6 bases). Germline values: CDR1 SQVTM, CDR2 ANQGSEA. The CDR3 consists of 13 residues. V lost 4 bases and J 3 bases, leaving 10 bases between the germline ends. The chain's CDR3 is CSVGRDVKNIQYF. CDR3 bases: TGCAGCGTTGGGCGGGATGTCAAAAACATTCAGTACTTC. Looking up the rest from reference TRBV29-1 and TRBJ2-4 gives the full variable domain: SAVISQKPSRDICQRGTSLTIQCQVDSQVTMMFWYRQQPGQSLTLIATANQGSEATYESGFVIDKFPISRPNLTFSTLTVSNMSPEDSSIYLCSVGRDVKNIQYFGAGTRLSVL.

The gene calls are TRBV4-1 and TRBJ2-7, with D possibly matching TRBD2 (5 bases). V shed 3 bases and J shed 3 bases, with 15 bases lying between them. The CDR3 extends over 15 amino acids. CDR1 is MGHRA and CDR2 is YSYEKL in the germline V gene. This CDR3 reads CASSQSVTGNYEQYF. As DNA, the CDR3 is TGCGCCAGCAGCCAGAGCGTAACGGGGAACTACGAGCAGTACTTC.

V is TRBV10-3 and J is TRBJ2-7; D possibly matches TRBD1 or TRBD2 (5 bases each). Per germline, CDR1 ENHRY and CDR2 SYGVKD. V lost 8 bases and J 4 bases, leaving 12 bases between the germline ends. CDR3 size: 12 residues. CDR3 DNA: TGTGCCATCGGGGAGCAGGGTTACGAGCAGTACTTC. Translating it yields CAIGEQGYEQYF.

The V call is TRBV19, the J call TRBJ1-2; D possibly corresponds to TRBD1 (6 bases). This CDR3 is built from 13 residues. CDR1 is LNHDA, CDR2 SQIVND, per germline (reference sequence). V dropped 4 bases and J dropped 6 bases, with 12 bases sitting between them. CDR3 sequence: CASSNSGVDGYTF. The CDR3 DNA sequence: TGTGCCAGTAGTAACTCAGGGGTGGATGGCTACACCTTC. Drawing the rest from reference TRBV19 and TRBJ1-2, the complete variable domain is DGGITQSPKYLFRKEGQNVTLSCEQNLNHDAMYWYRQDPGQGLRLIYYSQIVNDFQKGDIAEGYSVSREKKESFPLTVTSAQKNPTAFYLCASSNSGVDGYTFGSGTRLTVV.

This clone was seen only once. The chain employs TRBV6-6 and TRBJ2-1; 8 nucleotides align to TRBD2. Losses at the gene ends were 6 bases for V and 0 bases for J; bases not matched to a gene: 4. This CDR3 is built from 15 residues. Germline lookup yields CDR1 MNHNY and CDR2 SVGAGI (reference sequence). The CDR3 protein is CASSLSGNSYNEQFF. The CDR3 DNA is TGTGCCAGCAGCCTTAGCGGGAACTCCTACAATGAGCAGTTCTTC.

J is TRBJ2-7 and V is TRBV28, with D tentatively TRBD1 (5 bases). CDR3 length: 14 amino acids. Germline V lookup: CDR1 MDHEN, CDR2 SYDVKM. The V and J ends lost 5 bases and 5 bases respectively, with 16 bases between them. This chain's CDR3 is CASSNPLGVHEQYF. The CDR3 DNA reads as TGTGCCAGCAGTAACCCCTTAGGGGTACACGAGCAGTACTTC.

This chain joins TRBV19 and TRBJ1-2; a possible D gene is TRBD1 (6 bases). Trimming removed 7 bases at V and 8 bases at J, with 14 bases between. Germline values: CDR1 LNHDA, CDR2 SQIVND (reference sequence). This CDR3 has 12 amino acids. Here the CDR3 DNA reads TGTGCCAGTAAGATACAGGGATGGGGCTACACCTTC. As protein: CASKIQGWGYTF.

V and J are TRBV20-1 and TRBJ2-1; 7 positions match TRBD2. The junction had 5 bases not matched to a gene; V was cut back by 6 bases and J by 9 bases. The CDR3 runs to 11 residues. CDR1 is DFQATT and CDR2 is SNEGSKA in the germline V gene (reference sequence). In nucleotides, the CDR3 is TGCAGTGCCGAGGGAGGGGTTGAGCAGTTCTTC. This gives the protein CSAEGGVEQFF.